The rows below give T cell receptor beta chains drawn from one sample of a study of T cells in Graves' hyperthyroidism and ophthalmopathy. TCRdb fed the multiplex PCR reads into MiXCR, producing one record per CDR3 protein. Of 550,000 to 700,000 distinct CDR3 sequences in the sample, more than 45% were seen once. Source material: peripheral blood or thyroid tissue (not recorded which). These receptors were obtained from an adult woman with Graves' disease, either hyperthyroidism or ophthalmopathy (not recorded which). Each CDR3 is given with its conserved first and last residue.

V,J,CDR3
TRBV28,TRBJ1-1,CASSLRAETAEAFF
TRBV12-3/TRBV12-4,TRBJ1-5,CASSWPGVGQPQHF
TRBV29-1,TRBJ1-1,CSYMGFDRSNTEAFF
TRBV7-8,TRBJ2-7,CASSLEHPGQKTYEQYF
TRBV6-6,TRBJ1-1,CASGLQENTEAFF
TRBV5-6,TRBJ1-1,CASSSPLRVKAFF
TRBV28,TRBJ1-6,CASSQIRGVSNSPLHF
TRBV5-1,TRBJ2-7,CASSSGQPYSYEQYF
TRBV11-2,TRBJ2-7,CASVPLAGLVWEQYF
TRBV24-1,TRBJ2-5,CATRGAGETQYF
TRBV15,TRBJ2-2,CATSRRLGTGELFF
TRBV7-2,TRBJ2-2,CASSLEPAATNTGELFF
TRBV3-1,TRBJ2-7,CASSQELAVTYEQYF
TRBV5-1,TRBJ2-5,CASTLSFQETHYF
TRBV10-3,TRBJ2-5,CAISDPDVGMMETQYF
TRBV20-1,TRBJ2-5,CSARPQGQGNF
TRBV20-1,TRBJ1-1,CSARDFDSHTEAFF
TRBV12-3/TRBV12-4,TRBJ1-2,CASSLSWQGNDGYTF
TRBV19,TRBJ1-2,CAWSVEYTLGTGINRSYGYTF
TRBV12-3/TRBV12-4,TRBJ2-7,CASSLVMTIYEQYF
TRBV7-9,TRBJ1-2,CASSSRRAGGYTF
TRBV6-4,TRBJ2-2,CASSVGRDTGELFF
TRBV10-3,TRBJ1-2,CAISESGKRSGYTF
TRBV7-3,TRBJ2-2,CASSFGTPNTGELFF
TRBV4-1,TRBJ2-2,CASSPMGTGELFF
TRBV6-5,TRBJ1-4,CASSRGDSRNEKLFF
TRBV9,TRBJ2-7,CASSSAGIEQYF
TRBV28,TRBJ1-4,CASRWGATNEKLFF
TRBV7-2,TRBJ2-1,CASSLQGGSSEQFF
TRBV10-2,TRBJ2-2,CASIKDRNTGELFF
TRBV10-3,TRBJ2-2,CAIRGVGELFF
TRBV5-1,TRBJ2-5,CASTEGAASTDTQYF
TRBV2,TRBJ1-1,CAGRDGPTATNTEAFF
TRBV20-1,TRBJ2-5,CSAAGAGGPETQYF
TRBV7-2,TRBJ2-7,CASSLGGTSGNYEQYF
TRBV12-3/TRBV12-4,TRBJ1-1,CASSRESTEAFF
TRBV15,TRBJ2-2,CATSRDRTNTGELFF
TRBV24-1,TRBJ2-2,CATSGRKPYTGELFF
TRBV5-1,TRBJ2-5,CASRIQVQETQYF
TRBV7-7,TRBJ2-5,CASSSGGGPNQETQYF
TRBV12-3/TRBV12-4,TRBJ1-1,CASSQAAGLNTEAFF
TRBV7-3,TRBJ2-3,CASSLRGGLAGRTDTQYF
TRBV2,TRBJ2-5,CASSYSSGEETQYF
TRBV10-3,TRBJ1-2,CAINSGPRGNTF
TRBV7-9,TRBJ2-7,CASSSSGQYF
TRBV7-8,TRBJ1-6,CASSLARGDTLHF
TRBV20-1,TRBJ2-6,CSAIWQGSGANVLTF
TRBV2,TRBJ2-2,CASSTRTGHGELFF
TRBV20-1,TRBJ1-2,CGVREGGYYGYTF